The 18 T cell receptor beta chains listed next were all sequenced from one sample in a study of blood T cell repertoires in COVID-19 (dated by TCRdb to 2020 to 2021). The method behind the library was the immunoSEQ multiplex PCR assay. Not all clones reach the TCRdb copy of this immuneACCESS table, which keeps in-frame sequences only. Checked studies attribute under half of the gap to unresolved V genes and leave the rest unexplained. Here the sample has roughly 200,000 clones; more than 70% occur a single time. 2.8% of the sample is taken by the ten largest. The sample taken for sequencing was peripheral blood. The receptor source for this set is a woman aged 80 or older with active or convalescent COVID-19.

V and J are TRBV6-1 and TRBJ1-2; a weak D match, TRBD1 (6 bases). Germline V CDR1 and CDR2: MNHNS, SASEGT. This CDR3 spans 16 amino acids. The ends were cut back, 0 bases at V and 2 bases at J, with 13 bases in the middle. The CDR3 coding sequence is TGTGCCAGCAGTGAAGCAGGGCAGGGGAGAAACTATGGCTACACCTTC. Protein sequence: CASSEAGQGRNYGYTF.

The rearrangement joins TRBV28 to TRBJ1-5; D is possibly TRBD1 (6 bases). This CDR3 is 14 amino acids long. Germline V lookup: CDR1 MDHEN, CDR2 SYDVKM. Trimming took off 6 bases at V and 4 bases at J, with 13 bases between the two ends. The CDR3 DNA sequence: TGTGCCAGCAGCAACTCCGGGACAAATCAGCCCCAGCATTTT. It codes for CASSNSGTNQPQHF.

V and J are TRBV9 and TRBJ1-2; no firm D call. The CDR3 consists of 13 residues. Germline V lookup: CDR1 SGDLS, CDR2 YYNGEE. V gave up 5 bases and J gave up 4 bases, with 12 bases separating them. For the CDR3, the DNA is TGTGCCAGCAGTAAAGACGGAGTCTATGGCTACACCTTC. It specifies CASSKDGVYGYTF.

The chain links TRBV7-9 to TRBJ2-2, with D perhaps matching TRBD1 (5 bases). This CDR3 is 16 amino acids long. CDR1 SEHNR and CDR2 FQNEAQ come from the germline V gene (reference sequence). Trimming took off 5 bases at V and 0 bases at J, with 13 bases between the two ends. The CDR3 bases are TGTGCCAGCAGCCCCTTCTCGACAGCGAACACCGGGGAGCTGTTTTTT. Translating gives CASSPFSTANTGELFF.

The chain employs TRBV5-1 and TRBJ2-5; 7 positions agree with TRBD2. This CDR3 has 16 amino acids. From germline, CDR1 is SGHRS and CDR2 YFSETQ. After removal of 1 base from V and 2 bases from J, the junction contained 8 bases not matched to a gene. This CDR3 reads CASSLSPSGTQETQYF. DNA of the CDR3: TGCGCCAGCAGCTTGAGTCCTAGCGGAACTCAAGAGACCCAGTACTTC.

The chain links TRBV28 to TRBJ1-2; 7 bases fit TRBD1. V was clipped by 4 bases and J by 5 bases; unmatched bases: 7. Germline CDR1 is MDHEN and CDR2 is SYDVKM. The CDR3 is 14 amino acids. CDR3 nucleotide sequence: TGTGCCAGCAGTTCAGCGGACAGGAGGTATGGCTACACCTTC. This translates into CASSSADRRYGYTF.

This clone was seen a few times. The chain has TRBV11-2 and TRBJ1-1; 9 bases are shared with TRBD1. With 3 bases clipped from V and 8 bases from J, the junction kept 1 base outside the gene matches. The germline CDR1 and CDR2 sequences are SGHAT and FQNNGV. There are 12 residues in the CDR3. DNA for the CDR3: TGTGCCAGCAGCTTTGGGACAGGGGAAGCTTTCTTT. It translates to CASSFGTGEAFF.

This clone was counted between two and nine times. The chain joins TRBV5-4 to TRBJ2-7; D ambiguous. The CDR3 is made up of 12 amino acids. Germline V CDR1 and CDR2: SGHNT, YYREEE (reference sequence). V shed 2 bases and J shed 1 base, with 4 bases lying between them. CDR3 nucleotide sequence: TGTGCCAGCAGCTTACAATCCTACGAGCAGTACTTC. It specifies CASSLQSYEQYF. Combining the CDR3 with reference TRBV5-4 and TRBJ2-7 gives the whole variable domain ETGVTQSPTHLIKTRGQQVTLRCSSQSGHNTVSWYQQALGQGPQFIFQYYREEENGRGNFPPRFSGLQFPNYSSELNVNALELDDSALYLCASSLQSYEQYFGPGTRLTVT.

The V call is TRBV6-5, the J call TRBJ1-5, with 7 positions matching TRBD1. This CDR3 spans 15 amino acids. The junction had 11 bases not matched to a gene; V was cut back by 6 bases and J by 6 bases. In germline, CDR1 is MNHEY, CDR2 SVGAGI. The CDR3 DNA is TGTGCCAGCAGGTCGGGCCAGGGGGTAGGTCAGCCCCAGCATTTT. Translating it yields CASRSGQGVGQPQHF.

The V and J genes are TRBV28 and TRBJ2-7; D may be TRBD2 (7 bases). This CDR3 has 16 residues. Germline V gene lookup returns CDR1 MDHEN and CDR2 SYDVKM. V shed 6 bases and J shed 3 bases, with 21 bases lying between them. DNA for the CDR3: TGTGCCAGCAGGGGCCCGGGGGGCGGTCAGGGCTACGAGCAGTACTTC. This gives the protein CASRGPGGGQGYEQYF.

This clone showed up just a few times. The gene calls are TRBV24-1 and TRBJ2-3, with 12 positions matching TRBD2. Germline CDR1 is KGHDR and CDR2 is SFDVKD. V lost 8 bases, J lost 4 bases, and 0 bases stayed unmatched. CDR3 length: 13 residues. The CDR3: CATTSGGADTQYF. The CDR3 region has the DNA TGTGCCACCACTAGCGGGGGGGCAGATACGCAGTATTTT.

The J gene is TRBJ2-5, the V gene TRBV12-3 or TRBV12-4; TRBD2 agrees at 8 bases. The CDR3 is 13 residues long. Unmatched junction bases numbered 2, after V lost 5 bases and J lost 3 bases. CDR3 amino acids: CASSVLAEETQYF. Written as DNA, the CDR3 is TGTGCCAGCAGTGTACTAGCGGAAGAGACCCAGTACTTC.

The CDR3 loop is CASSGAGNGNTIYF. The CDR3 coding sequence is TGTGCCAGCAGTGGGGCGGGGAATGGAAACACCATATATTTT. The V and J genes are TRBV2 and TRBJ1-3, with no clear D. V lost 4 bases and J lost 3, with 10 bases in between. The CDR3 covers 14 residues. In germline, CDR1 is SNHLY, CDR2 FYNNEI.

The rearrangement uses TRBV5-1 and TRBJ2-2; TRBD1 matches 11 bases. The CDR3 is made up of 20 amino acids. The germline V gene encodes CDR1 SGHRS and CDR2 YFSETQ. Trimming cost V 1 base and J 5 bases; bases outside gene matches: 16. CDR3 loop: CASSLLPRTGGVGRTGELFF. CDR3 DNA: TGCGCCAGCAGCTTGTTGCCGAGGACAGGGGGCGTGGGTAGGACCGGGGAGCTGTTTTTT.

This clone was seen a single time. V is TRBV7-2 and J is TRBJ1-1; 9 bases fit TRBD1. The CDR3 extends over 14 amino acids. V shed 5 bases and J 11 bases; nucleotides not matched to a gene: 12. CDR1 SGHTA and CDR2 FQGNSA come from the germline V gene. CDR3 residues: CASSLIGTGLYAFF. CDR3 sequence (DNA): TGTGCCAGCAGCCTCATTGGGACAGGGTTGTATGCTTTCTTT.

The chain carries TRBV6-2 or TRBV6-3 and TRBJ1-2; a possible D gene is TRBD1 (6 bases). The CDR3 has 13 amino acids. Germline loops: CDR1 MNHEY, CDR2 SVGEGT. V was clipped by 0 bases and J by 8 bases, with 10 bases between them. CDR3 sequence (DNA): TGTGCCAGCAGTTACTCCAACAGGGCAGGCTACACCTTC. This gives the protein CASSYSNRAGYTF.

The V and J genes are TRBV9 and TRBJ2-5; the D is unclear. Germline lookup yields CDR1 SGDLS and CDR2 YYNGEE. Deletions cut 0 bases from V and 2 bases from J, with 8 bases between. This CDR3 is built from 14 residues. CDR3 residues: CASSVGARQETQYF. The DNA for the CDR3 is TGTGCCAGCAGCGTAGGGGCACGACAAGAGACCCAGTACTTC.

V gene TRBV25-1 combines with J gene TRBJ1-2; TRBD1 matches at 7 bases. The length of the CDR3 is 13 residues. The germline gives CDR1 MGHDK, CDR2 SYGVNS. The ends lost 5 bases at V and 3 bases at J; junction bases unmatched: 3. CDR3 nucleotide sequence: TGTGCCAGCAGTTCGCAGGGGGACTATGGCTACACCTTC. It encodes CASSSQGDYGYTF.